This T cell receptor (beta chain) was sequenced in a study of T cell responses to AZD1222 COVID-19 vaccine. Notes on the study in general: Most donors were white British and more were female, and clonal diversity was possibly underestimated. Only a handful of AZD1222 recipients, several in all, had baseline seropositivity.

Assay used: immunoSEQ multiplex PCR; TCRdb lists only in-frame clones, some missing. This table has 100,000 to 150,000 clones, roughly 89% appearing once. The CDR3 totals 17 residues. The V gene lost 3 bases and the J gene lost 0 bases, with 15 bases spanning the gap. Germline V lookup: CDR1 SSHAT, CDR2 FNYEAQ (reference sequence). Comments on this clone: Its matching antigen is unknown.

The sample was peripheral blood, taken on day 0 of MenACWY control vaccination. This TCR was recovered from an adult in good health. The chain combines TRBV7-7 with TRBJ1-5; no reliable D call. CDR3 DNA sequence: TGTGCCAGCAGCTTCTACCAGCCCGTCCATAGCAATCAGCCCCAGCATTTT. This codes for CASSFYQPVHSNQPQHF.